The 29 T cell receptor beta chains in this list originate from one sample, sequenced in a study of T cells expressing NK-cell markers. Reanalyzing the 5' RACE reads, TCRdb keeps one entry per CDR3 protein, without DNA. The sample table sets out approximately 380,000 distinct CDR3 sequences. Sequenced sample: blood T cells: a sorted CD56 or NKG2C T cell subset, CD4+ or CD8+ T cells, or bulk PBMC T cells (not recorded which). Receptor source: a man aged 18 to 69 in good health.

V is TRBV6-2 or TRBV6-3 and J is TRBJ2-1; TCRdb's D call, TRBD1, is unchecked because there is no DNA. Germline V gene lookup returns CDR1 MNHEY and CDR2 SVGEGT. The CDR3 is made up of 13 amino acids. CDR3: CASRIHRGYEQFF.

The genes are TRBV18 and TRBJ2-7. The germline gives CDR1 KGHSH, CDR2 LQKENI. The CDR3 contains 16 residues. CDR3 sequence: CASSPNQQAGSYEQYF.

This rearrangement joins TRBV20-1 to TRBJ2-7. CDR3 length: 14 residues. Germline CDR1 DFQATT, CDR2 SNEGSKA (reference sequence). CDR3 protein: CSARDWGNSYEQYF.

V is TRBV12-3 or TRBV12-4 and J is TRBJ1-3; checking the TCRdb D call of TRBD1 is not possible without DNA. This CDR3 has 14 amino acids. CDR3 region: CASSLGVTGNTIYF.

This chain joins TRBV4-1 and TRBJ2-7; the D call from TCRdb, TRBD2, cannot be confirmed without DNA. The CDR3 sequence is 16 residues long. Germline assignment: CDR1 MGHRA and CDR2 YSYEKL. CDR3 sequence reads: CASSQAGTSGGLEQYF.

The rearrangement links TRBV27 to TRBJ1-5. The germline CDR1 and CDR2 sequences are MNHEY and SMNVEV (reference sequence). The CDR3 is 14 amino acids. This CDR3 is CASSLGYSNQPQHF.

CDR3 sequence: CASSHELRQGGRDTEAFF. This rearrangement joins TRBV5-6 to TRBJ1-1; there is no DNA to check the TCRdb D call of TRBD1. This CDR3 has 18 residues. Looked up from germline, CDR1 is SGHDT and CDR2 is YYEEEE.

The V gene is TRBV14, the J gene TRBJ2-5; TCRdb returns TRBD2, unconfirmable since there is no DNA. The CDR3 is 16 amino acids. The V gene's germline CDR1 is SGHDN and CDR2 FVKESK. The CDR3 loop is CASSQGVLAGLETQYF.

This sequence joins TRBV12-3 or TRBV12-4 and TRBJ2-3. The CDR3 runs 14 residues. The CDR3 sequence: CASSPHGGTDTQYF.

The rearrangement uses TRBV12-3 or TRBV12-4 and TRBJ1-1; TCRdb reports TRBD1, a call that lacks DNA to check it against. The CDR3 length is 13 residues. This CDR3 is CASRDTGSPEAFF.

The chain joins TRBV20-1 to TRBJ2-3; TCRdb lists TRBD2, though no DNA is available to test this call. Looked up from germline, CDR1 is DFQATT and CDR2 is SNEGSKA (reference sequence). The CDR3 runs to 17 residues. The CDR3 sequence is CSAIGTSEITSTDTQYF.

The J gene is TRBJ2-1, the V gene TRBV20-1; TCRdb designates TRBD2, a call that cannot be tested without DNA. CDR1 and CDR2 from the germline V gene are DFQATT and SNEGSKA (reference sequence). CDR3 length: 16 residues. CDR3 in amino acids: CSSYRRGTSGYNEQFF.

This rearrangement joins TRBV29-1 to TRBJ1-3. CDR1 and CDR2 from the germline V gene are SQVTM and ANQGSEA. The CDR3 runs 15 residues. The CDR3 is CSADLGSRSGNTIYF.

The chain is built from TRBV12-3 or TRBV12-4 and TRBJ1-6. This CDR3 is 15 amino acids long. This CDR3 reads CASKFSGVYNSPLHF.

V usage is TRBV12-3 or TRBV12-4 and J usage is TRBJ2-7; TCRdb outputs TRBD2, but without DNA this stays unchecked. The CDR3 contains 15 residues. This CDR3 reads CASSLGVAGVYEQYF.

CDR3 sequence: CSVVIVDTQYF. The chain is built from TRBV29-1 and TRBJ2-3. This CDR3 spans 11 amino acids. Germline-derived CDR1 and CDR2 are SQVTM and ANQGSEA.

The CDR3: CASSLEIRGIQYF. The chain uses TRBV5-1 and TRBJ2-4; the D call from TCRdb, TRBD1, cannot be confirmed without DNA. CDR1 and CDR2 from the germline V gene are SGHRS and YFSETQ. CDR3 length: 13 residues.

The gene calls are TRBV29-1 and TRBJ1-2; TCRdb designates TRBD1, a call that cannot be tested without DNA. The CDR3 is 13 amino acids. Germline-derived CDR1 and CDR2 are SQVTM and ANQGSEA. CDR3 in amino acids: CSVELPGASGYTF.

The chain has TRBV12-3 or TRBV12-4 and TRBJ1-5; TCRdb indicates TRBD1, and absent DNA this call remains unverified. This CDR3 spans 14 amino acids. CDR3 amino acids: CASTPGGAVQPQHF.

The chain recombines TRBV2 with TRBJ2-2; TCRdb picks TRBD1, but there is no DNA to check that call. CDR3 length: 15 residues. Per the germline V gene, CDR1 is SNHLY and CDR2 is FYNNEI. This chain's CDR3 is CASSVAGSYTGELFF. Drawing the rest from reference TRBV2 and TRBJ2-2, the complete variable domain is EPEVTQTPSHQVTQMGQEVILRCVPISNHLYFYWYRQILGQKVEFLVSFYNNEISEKSEIFDDQFSVERPDGSNFTLKIRSTKLEDSAMYFCASSVAGSYTGELFFGEGSRLTVL.

The chain couples TRBV7-8 to TRBJ2-5; TCRdb gives TRBD1 as the D gene, but with no DNA this cannot be confirmed. The CDR3 contains 14 residues. CDR1 and CDR2 from the germline V gene are SGHVS and FQNEAQ. CDR3 sequence: CASSSTGGKETQYF. The full variable domain, with the rest looked up from reference TRBV7-8 and TRBJ2-5, is GAGVSQSPRYKVAKRGQDVALRCDPISGHVSLFWYQQALGQGPEFLTYFQNEAQLDKSGLPSDRFFAERPEGSVSTLKIQRTQQEDSAVYLCASSSTGGKETQYFGPGTRLLVL.

J is TRBJ1-2 and V is TRBV25-1. The CDR3 length is 12 residues. Germline V gene lookup returns CDR1 MGHDK and CDR2 SYGVNS. The CDR3 sequence: CASRGGPHGYTF.

The rearrangement uses TRBV15 and TRBJ1-5; the D gene TCRdb calls, TRBD1, cannot be checked with no DNA. Per germline, CDR1 LNHNV and CDR2 YYDKDF (reference sequence). CDR3 length: 18 amino acids. The chain's CDR3 is CATSRGSLQGVSNQPQHF.

J is TRBJ1-1 and V is TRBV25-1; TCRdb's D gene call, TRBD1, goes unchecked for lack of DNA. This CDR3 has 13 amino acids. Germline V lookup: CDR1 MGHDK, CDR2 SYGVNS. The CDR3 here is CANPDSPCTEAFF.

V gene TRBV6-5 combines with J gene TRBJ2-7; TCRdb gives TRBD1 as the D gene, but with no DNA this cannot be confirmed. Germline CDR1 MNHEY, CDR2 SVGAGI. The CDR3 length is 13 residues. CDR3 region: CASSYSGGSEQYF.

J is TRBJ2-1 and V is TRBV18; without DNA, the TCRdb call of TRBD1 cannot be checked. Germline lookup yields CDR1 KGHSH and CDR2 LQKENI. The CDR3 sequence is 17 residues long. CDR3 region: CASSPTPAGVVLSEQFF.

This chain joins TRBV6-1 and TRBJ1-5. The CDR3 spans 16 residues. Germline CDR1 is MNHNS and CDR2 is SASEGT. CDR3 amino acids: CASSERPGTSNQPQHF.

The chain combines TRBV7-9 with TRBJ2-3; TCRdb outputs TRBD2, but without DNA this stays unchecked. CDR1 and CDR2 (germline): SEHNR, FQNEAQ (reference sequence). The CDR3 sequence is 16 residues long. The CDR3 spells CASSFVLAGITDTQYF.

The chain combines TRBV20-1 with TRBJ2-1; TCRdb reports TRBD2, a call that lacks DNA to check it against. This CDR3 has 16 amino acids. Germline-derived CDR1 and CDR2 are DFQATT and SNEGSKA (reference sequence). CDR3 sequence: CSARGRTSGGHNEQFF.